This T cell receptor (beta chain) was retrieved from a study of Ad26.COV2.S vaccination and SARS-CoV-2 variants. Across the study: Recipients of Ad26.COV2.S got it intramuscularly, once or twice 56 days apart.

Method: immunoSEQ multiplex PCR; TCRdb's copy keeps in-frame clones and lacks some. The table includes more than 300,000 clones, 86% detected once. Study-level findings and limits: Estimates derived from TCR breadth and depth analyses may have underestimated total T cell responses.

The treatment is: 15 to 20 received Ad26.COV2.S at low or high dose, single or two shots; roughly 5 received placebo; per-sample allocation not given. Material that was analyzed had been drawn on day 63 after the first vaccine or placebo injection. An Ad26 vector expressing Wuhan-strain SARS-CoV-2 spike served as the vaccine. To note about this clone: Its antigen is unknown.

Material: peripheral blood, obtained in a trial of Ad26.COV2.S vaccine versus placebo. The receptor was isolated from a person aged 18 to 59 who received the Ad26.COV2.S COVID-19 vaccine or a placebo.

CDR3 DNA sequence: TGTGCCACCGGGGCGGGGGGATACGAGCAGTACTTC. Protein: CATGAGGYEQYF. The chain has TRBV6-6 and TRBJ2-7; the match to TRBD2 covers 8 bases. Trimming took 10 bases from V and 4 from J; bases not matched to a gene: 6. This CDR3 spans 12 amino acids. Germline values: CDR1 MNHNY, CDR2 SVGAGI (reference sequence).